The clone carrying this T cell receptor beta chain was seen only a few times. The CDR3 consists of 13 residues. The germline V gene encodes CDR1 SNHLY and CDR2 FYNNEI. The V segment lost 11 bases and the J segment 8 bases; nucleotides outside the gene matches: 7. Unique molecular identifiers featured in how the TCRbeta library was prepared. One entry per CDR3 protein results from TCRdb running MiXCR on the PCR reads. This sample has about 120,000 distinct CDR3 sequences, with around a tenth found just once. The data are from a study of T-cell reconstitution after alpha-beta-depleted transplantation in children.

This receptor was obtained from a human donor who donated a stem cell graft to a child with acute lymphoblastic leukemia. V and J are TRBV2 and TRBJ1-6, with 9 bases matching TRBD1. The source material was PBMCs from the stem cell graft donor, sampled from the stem cell graft. The CDR3 nucleotides read TGTGCCGCCTCTGGGGACAGGGATTCACCCCTCCACTTT. It translates to CAASGDRDSPLHF. The full variable domain, completed using reference TRBV2 and TRBJ1-6, is EPEVTQTPSHQVTQMGQEVILRCVPISNHLYFYWYRQILGQKVEFLVSFYNNEISEKSEIFDDQFSVERPDGSNFTLKIRSTKLEDSAMYFCAASGDRDSPLHFGNGTRLTVT.